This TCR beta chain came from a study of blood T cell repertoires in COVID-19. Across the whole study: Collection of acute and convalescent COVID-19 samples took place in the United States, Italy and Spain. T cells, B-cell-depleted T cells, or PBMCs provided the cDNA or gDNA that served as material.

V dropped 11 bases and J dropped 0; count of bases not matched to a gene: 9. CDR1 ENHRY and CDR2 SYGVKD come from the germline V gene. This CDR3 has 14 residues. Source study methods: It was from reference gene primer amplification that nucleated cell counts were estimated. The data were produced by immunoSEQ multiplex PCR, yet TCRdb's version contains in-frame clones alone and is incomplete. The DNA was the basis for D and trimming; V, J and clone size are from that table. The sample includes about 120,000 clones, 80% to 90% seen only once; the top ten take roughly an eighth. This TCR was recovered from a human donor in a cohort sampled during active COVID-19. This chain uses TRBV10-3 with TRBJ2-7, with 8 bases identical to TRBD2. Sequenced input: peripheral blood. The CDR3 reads CAPQGRGVSYEQYF. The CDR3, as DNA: TGTGCCCCTCAGGGGCGGGGGGTCTCCTACGAGCAGTACTTC.